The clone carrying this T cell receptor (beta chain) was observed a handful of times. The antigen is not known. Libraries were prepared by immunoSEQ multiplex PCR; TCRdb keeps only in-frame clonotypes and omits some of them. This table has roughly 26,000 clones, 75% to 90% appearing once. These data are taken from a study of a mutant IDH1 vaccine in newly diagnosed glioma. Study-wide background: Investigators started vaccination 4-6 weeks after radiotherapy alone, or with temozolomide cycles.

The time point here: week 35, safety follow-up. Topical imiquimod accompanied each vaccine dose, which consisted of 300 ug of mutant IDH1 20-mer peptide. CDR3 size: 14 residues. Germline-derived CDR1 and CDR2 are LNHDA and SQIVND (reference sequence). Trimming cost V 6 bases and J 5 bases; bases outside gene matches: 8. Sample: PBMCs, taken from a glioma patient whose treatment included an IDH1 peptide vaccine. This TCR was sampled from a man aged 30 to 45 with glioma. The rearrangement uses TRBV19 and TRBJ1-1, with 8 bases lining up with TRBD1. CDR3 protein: CASSGQGMGTEAFF. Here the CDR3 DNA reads TGTGCCAGTAGCGGACAGGGTATGGGGACTGAAGCTTTCTTT.